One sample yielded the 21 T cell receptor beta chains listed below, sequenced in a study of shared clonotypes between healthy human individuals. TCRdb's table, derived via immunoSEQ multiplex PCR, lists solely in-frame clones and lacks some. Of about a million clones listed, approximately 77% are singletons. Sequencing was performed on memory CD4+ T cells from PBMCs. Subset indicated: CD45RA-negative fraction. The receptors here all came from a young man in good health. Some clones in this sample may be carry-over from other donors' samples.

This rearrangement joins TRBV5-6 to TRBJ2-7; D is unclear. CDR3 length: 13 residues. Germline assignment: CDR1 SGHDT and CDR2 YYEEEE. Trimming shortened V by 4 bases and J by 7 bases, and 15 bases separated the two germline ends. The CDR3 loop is CASSNVKVWEQYF. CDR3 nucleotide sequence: TGTGCCAGCAGCAATGTAAAGGTGTGGGAGCAGTACTTC.

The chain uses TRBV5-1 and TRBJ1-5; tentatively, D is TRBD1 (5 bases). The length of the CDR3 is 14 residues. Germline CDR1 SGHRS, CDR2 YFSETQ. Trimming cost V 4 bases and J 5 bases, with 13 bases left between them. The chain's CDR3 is CASSPDPGHQPQHF. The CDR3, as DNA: TGCGCCAGCAGCCCGGACCCAGGGCATCAGCCCCAGCATTTT.

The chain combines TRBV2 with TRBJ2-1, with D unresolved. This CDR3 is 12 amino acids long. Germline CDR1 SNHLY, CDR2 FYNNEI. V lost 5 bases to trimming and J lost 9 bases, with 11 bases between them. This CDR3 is CASSYVGTEQFF. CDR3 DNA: TGTGCCAGCAGTTATGTAGGAACTGAGCAGTTCTTC.

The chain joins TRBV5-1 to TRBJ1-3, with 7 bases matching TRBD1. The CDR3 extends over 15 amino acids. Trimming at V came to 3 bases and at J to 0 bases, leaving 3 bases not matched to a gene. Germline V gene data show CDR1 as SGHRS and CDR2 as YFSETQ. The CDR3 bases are TGCGCCAGCAGCTGGGACAGCTCCTCTGGAAACACCATATATTTT. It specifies CASSWDSSSGNTIYF.

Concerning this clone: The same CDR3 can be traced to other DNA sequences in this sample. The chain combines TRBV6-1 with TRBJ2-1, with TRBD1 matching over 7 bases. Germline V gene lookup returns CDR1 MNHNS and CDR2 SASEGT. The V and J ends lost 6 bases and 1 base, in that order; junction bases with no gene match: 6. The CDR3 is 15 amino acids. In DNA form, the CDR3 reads TGTGCCAGCAGCCGACAGGGCAGTTCCTACAATGAGCAGTTCTTC. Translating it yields CASSRQGSSYNEQFF.

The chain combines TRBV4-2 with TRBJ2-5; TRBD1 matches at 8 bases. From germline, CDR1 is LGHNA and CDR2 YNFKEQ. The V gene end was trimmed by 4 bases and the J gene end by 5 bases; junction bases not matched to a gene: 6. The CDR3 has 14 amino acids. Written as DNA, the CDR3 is TGTGCCAGCAGCCGCGGACAGGGTGGGGAGACCCAGTACTTC. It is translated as CASSRGQGGETQYF.

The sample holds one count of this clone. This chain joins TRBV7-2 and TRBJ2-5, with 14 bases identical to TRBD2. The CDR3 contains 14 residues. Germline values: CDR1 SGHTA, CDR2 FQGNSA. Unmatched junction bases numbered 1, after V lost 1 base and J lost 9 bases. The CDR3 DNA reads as TGTGCCAGCAGCTTAGGGACTAGCGGGGGGCCCCAGTACTTC. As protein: CASSLGTSGGPQYF.

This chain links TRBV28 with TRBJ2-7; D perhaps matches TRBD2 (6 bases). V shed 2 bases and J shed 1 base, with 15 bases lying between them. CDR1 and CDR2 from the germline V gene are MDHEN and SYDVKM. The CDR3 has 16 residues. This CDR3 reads CASSLGGAQRSYEQYF. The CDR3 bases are TGTGCCAGCAGTTTAGGCGGGGCCCAGCGATCCTACGAGCAGTACTTC.

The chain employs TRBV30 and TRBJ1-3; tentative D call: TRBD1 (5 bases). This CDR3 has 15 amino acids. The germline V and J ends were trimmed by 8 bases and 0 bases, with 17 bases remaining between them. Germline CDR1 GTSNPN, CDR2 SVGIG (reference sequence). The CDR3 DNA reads TGTGCCCAGTCGATAGGGACGAGCTCTGGAAACACCATATATTTT. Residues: CAQSIGTSSGNTIYF.

CDR3 in amino acids: CASGTDQETQYF. In DNA, the CDR3 is TGTGCCAGCGGGACAGATCAAGAGACCCAGTACTTC. The rearrangement links TRBV18 to TRBJ2-5; TRBD1 agrees at 7 bases. With 8 bases clipped from V and 2 bases from J, the junction kept 2 bases outside the gene matches. Germline CDR1 is KGHSH and CDR2 is LQKENI. This CDR3 is built from 12 residues. The full variable domain, rest sourced from reference TRBV18 and TRBJ2-5, is NAGVMQNPRHLVRRRGQEARLRCSPMKGHSHVYWYRQLPEEGLKFMVYLQKENIIDESGMPKERFSAEFPKEGPSILRIQQVVRGDSAAYFCASGTDQETQYFGPGTRLLVL.

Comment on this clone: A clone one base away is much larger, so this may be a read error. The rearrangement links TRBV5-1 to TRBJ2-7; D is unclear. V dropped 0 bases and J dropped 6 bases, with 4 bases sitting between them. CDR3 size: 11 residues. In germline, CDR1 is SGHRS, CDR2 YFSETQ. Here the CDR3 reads CASSLGAEQYF. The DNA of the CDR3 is TGCGCCAGCAGCTTGGGGGCCGAGCAGTACTTC. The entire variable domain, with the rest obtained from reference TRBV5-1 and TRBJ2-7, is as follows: KAGVTQTPRYLIKTRGQQVTLSCSPISGHRSVSWYQQTPGQGLQFLFEYFSETQRNKGNFPGRFSGRQFSNSRSEMNVSTLELGDSALYLCASSLGAEQYFGPGTRLTVT.

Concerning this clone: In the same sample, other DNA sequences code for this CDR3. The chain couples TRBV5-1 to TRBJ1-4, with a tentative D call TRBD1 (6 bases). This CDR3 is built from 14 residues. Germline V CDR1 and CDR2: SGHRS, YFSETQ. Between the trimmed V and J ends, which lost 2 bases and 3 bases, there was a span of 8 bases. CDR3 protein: CASSLGQSNEKLFF. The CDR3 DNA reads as TGCGCCAGCAGCTTAGGACAGTCTAATGAAAAACTGTTTTTT.

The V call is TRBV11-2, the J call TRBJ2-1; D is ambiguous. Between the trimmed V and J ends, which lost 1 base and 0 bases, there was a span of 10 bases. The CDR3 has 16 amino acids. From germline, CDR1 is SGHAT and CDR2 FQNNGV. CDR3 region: CASSLGVVSSYNEQFF. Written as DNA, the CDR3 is TGTGCCAGCAGCTTAGGTGTCGTCAGCTCCTACAATGAGCAGTTCTTC.

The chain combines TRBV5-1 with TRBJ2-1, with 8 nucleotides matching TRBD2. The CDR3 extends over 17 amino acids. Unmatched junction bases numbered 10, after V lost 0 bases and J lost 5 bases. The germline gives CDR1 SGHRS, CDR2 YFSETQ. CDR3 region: CASSLGVSGLGNNEQFF. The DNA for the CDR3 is TGCGCCAGCAGCTTGGGGGTATCGGGACTAGGTAACAATGAGCAGTTCTTC.

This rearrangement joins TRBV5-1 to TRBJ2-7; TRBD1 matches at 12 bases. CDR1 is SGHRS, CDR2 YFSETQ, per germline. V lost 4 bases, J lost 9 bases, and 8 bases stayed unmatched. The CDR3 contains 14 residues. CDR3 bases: TGCGCCAGCAGCCAAACCGGGACAGGGGGCGGGCAGTACTTC. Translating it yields CASSQTGTGGGQYF. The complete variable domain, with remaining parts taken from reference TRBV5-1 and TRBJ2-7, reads KAGVTQTPRYLIKTRGQQVTLSCSPISGHRSVSWYQQTPGQGLQFLFEYFSETQRNKGNFPGRFSGRQFSNSRSEMNVSTLELGDSALYLCASSQTGTGGGQYFGPGTRLTVT.

The CDR3 DNA is TGTGCCACACAGGATAATAGCAATCAGCCCCAGCATTTT. Amino acid sequence: CATQDNSNQPQHF. The rearrangement joins TRBV6-6 to TRBJ1-5, with a weak D call TRBD1 (5 bases). Trimming pared 10 bases from V and 0 bases from J, leaving 10 bases between. The germline V gene has CDR1 MNHNY and CDR2 SVGAGI (reference sequence). The CDR3 sequence is 13 residues long.

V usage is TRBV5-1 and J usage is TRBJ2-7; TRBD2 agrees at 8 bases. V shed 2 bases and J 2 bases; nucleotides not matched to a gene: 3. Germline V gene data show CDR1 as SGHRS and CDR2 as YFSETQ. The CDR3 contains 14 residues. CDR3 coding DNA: TGCGCCAGCAGCTTCGGAGCGGGAGCCTACGAGCAGTACTTC. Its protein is CASSFGAGAYEQYF. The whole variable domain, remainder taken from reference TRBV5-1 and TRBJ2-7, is KAGVTQTPRYLIKTRGQQVTLSCSPISGHRSVSWYQQTPGQGLQFLFEYFSETQRNKGNFPGRFSGRQFSNSRSEMNVSTLELGDSALYLCASSFGAGAYEQYFGPGTRLTVT.

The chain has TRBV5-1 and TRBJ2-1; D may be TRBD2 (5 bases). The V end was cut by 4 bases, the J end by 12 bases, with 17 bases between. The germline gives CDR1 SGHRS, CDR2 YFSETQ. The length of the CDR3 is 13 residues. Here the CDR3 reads CASSEGQPGRQFF. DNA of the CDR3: TGCGCCAGCAGCGAAGGGCAGCCGGGAAGGCAGTTCTTC.

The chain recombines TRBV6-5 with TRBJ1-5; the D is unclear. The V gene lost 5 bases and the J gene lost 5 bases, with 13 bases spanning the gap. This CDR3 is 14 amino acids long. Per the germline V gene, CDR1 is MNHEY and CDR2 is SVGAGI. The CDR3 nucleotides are TGTGCCAGCAGTGCACCTGGGGTGCATCAGCCCCAGCATTTT. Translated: CASSAPGVHQPQHF.

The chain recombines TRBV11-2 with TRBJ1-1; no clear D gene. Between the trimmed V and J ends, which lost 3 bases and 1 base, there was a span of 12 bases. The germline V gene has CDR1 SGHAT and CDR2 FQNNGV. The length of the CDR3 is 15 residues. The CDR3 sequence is CASSLEGTRNTEAFF. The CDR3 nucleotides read TGTGCCAGCAGCTTGGAGGGTACGAGGAACACTGAAGCTTTCTTT.

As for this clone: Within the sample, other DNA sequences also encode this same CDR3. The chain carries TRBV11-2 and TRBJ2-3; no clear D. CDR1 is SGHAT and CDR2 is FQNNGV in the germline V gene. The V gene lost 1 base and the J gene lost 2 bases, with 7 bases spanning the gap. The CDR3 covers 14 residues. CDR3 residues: CASSLAVSTDTQYF. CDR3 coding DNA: TGTGCCAGCAGCTTAGCGGTCTCCACAGATACGCAGTATTTT.